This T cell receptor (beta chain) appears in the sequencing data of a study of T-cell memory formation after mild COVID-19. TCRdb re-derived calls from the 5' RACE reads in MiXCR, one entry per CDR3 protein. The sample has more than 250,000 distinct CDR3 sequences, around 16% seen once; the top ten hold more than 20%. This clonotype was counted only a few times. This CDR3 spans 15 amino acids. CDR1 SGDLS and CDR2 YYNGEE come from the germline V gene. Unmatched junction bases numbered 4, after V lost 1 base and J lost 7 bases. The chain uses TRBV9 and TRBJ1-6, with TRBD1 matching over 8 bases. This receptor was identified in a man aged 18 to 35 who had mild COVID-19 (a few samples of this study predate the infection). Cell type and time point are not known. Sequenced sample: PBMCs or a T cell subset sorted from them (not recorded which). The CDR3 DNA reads TGTGCCAGCAGCGTACAGGGGGCGTCAAATTCACCCCTCCACTTT. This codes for CASSVQGASNSPLHF.